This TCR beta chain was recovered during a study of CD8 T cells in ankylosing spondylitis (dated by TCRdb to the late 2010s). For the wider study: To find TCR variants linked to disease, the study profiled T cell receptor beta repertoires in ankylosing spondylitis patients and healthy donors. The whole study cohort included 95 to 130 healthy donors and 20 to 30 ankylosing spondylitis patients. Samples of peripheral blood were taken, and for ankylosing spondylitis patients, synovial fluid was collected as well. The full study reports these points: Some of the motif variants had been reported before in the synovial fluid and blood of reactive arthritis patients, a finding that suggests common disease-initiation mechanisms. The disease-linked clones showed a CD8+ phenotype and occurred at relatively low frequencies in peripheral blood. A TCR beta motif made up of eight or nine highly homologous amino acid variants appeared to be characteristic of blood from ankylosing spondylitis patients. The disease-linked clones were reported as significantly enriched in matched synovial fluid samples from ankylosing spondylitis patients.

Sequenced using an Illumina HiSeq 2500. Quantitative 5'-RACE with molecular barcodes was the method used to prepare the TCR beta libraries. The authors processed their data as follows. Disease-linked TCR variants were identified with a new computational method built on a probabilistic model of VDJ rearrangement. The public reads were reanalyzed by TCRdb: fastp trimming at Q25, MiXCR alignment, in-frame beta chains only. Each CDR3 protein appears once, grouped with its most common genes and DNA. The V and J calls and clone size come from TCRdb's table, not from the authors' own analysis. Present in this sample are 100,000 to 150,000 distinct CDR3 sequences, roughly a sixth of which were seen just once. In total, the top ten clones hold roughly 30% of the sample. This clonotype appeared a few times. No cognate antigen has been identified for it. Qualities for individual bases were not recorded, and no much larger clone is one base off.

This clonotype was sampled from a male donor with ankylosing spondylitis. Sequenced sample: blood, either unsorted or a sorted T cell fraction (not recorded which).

The CDR3 is CATSKRQGTYEQYF. The nucleotide sequence reads TGTGCCACCAGCAAAAGACAGGGCACCTACGAGCAGTACTTC. This receptor chain uses TRBV15 and TRBJ2-7; a stretch of 7 junction bases matches TRBD1. The CDR3, from cysteine to phenylalanine, totals 14 residues. CDR3 DNA is the only sequence kept; it has 42 bases, read in frame from the first base. Trimming takes 4 bases off V and 2 bases off J; junction bases not matched to a gene: 5. Sequences LNHNV (CDR1) and YYDKDF (CDR2) are obtained from the germline V gene (reference sequence).